This TCR beta chain came from a study of blood T cell repertoires in COVID-19 (dated by TCRdb to between 2020 and 2021). In terms of the full investigation: The collaborator samples originated in the United States, Italy and Spain and spanned the acute and convalescent phases of COVID-19. The prospective study material was composed of cDNA or gDNA derived from T cells, B-cell-depleted T cells, or PBMCs. The dataset comprised deeply sampled blood TCRbeta repertoires from subjects exposed to, actively infected with, or recovered from COVID-19. The repertoires were released in a freely available public database intended as a resource for research on the immune response to SARS-CoV-2. Samples came from the ongoing ImmuneRACE study (first 160 participants) plus 1,254 subjects from 6 global collaborators. The sample metadata nearly always contained a de-identified subject ID, COVID-19 status, age in years and sex. HLA class I and class II types, where available, came from metadata supplied by the sample provider rather than from assay-based typing. The study at large found these results: The amount of clinical and demographic metadata varied by source and participant and was provided uncurated.

Ends trimmed: V by 2 bases, J by 6 bases; bases unmatched to a gene: 10. The germline V gene specifies SGHRS as CDR1 and YFSETQ as CDR2. The CDR3 covers 16 residues, taking in both the cysteine and the phenylalanine. Solely the CDR3 DNA is kept, with 48 bases framed from the first base. The collaborating institutions used their own protocols to collect whole blood in K2EDTA tubes. For TCRbeta analysis, collaborators shipped samples as frozen whole blood, isolated PBMCs, or DNA extracted from either of those sample types. This clone was observed a few times. Its specific antigen is unknown. No per-base quality is available; no much larger clone lies one base away. TCRbeta CDR3 regions were amplified from genomic DNA by means of the immunoSEQ Assay, a bias-controlled multiplex PCR. Per the source publication's procedure: Within the assay, amplification of reference gene primers was used to estimate how many nucleated cells each sample contained. To quantify the absolute abundance of each unique TCRbeta CDR3 rearrangement, sequence reads were collapsed and filtered. For each sample, productive Simpson clonality was calculated by taking the square root of Simpson's diversity index across productive rearrangements. TCRdb's version of the immuneACCESS table is confined to in-frame rearrangements and falls short of the full clone set. An unresolved V gene accounts for under half of the shortfall where checked; the remainder is of unknown origin. The D gene and trimming were derived from the DNA, and the V and J assignments and clone size from that table. The sample contains roughly 120,000 clones, approximately 86% of them found a single time. The top ten clones comprise under 5% of the sample.

Recombination connected TRBV5-1 to TRBJ1-2; TRBD1 aligns with 10 central bases. Sequenced: peripheral blood. The sequence was collected from a man between 35 and 55 years old with acute or convalescent COVID-19. At the DNA level, the sequence is TGCGCCAGCAGCTTTGGGGGACTTGGGACAGGGGATGGCTACACCTTC. Its protein is CASSFGGLGTGDGYTF.